Listed below are T cell receptor beta chains from one sample, sequenced in a study of blood T cell repertoires in COVID-19. The table came from immunoSEQ multiplex PCR; TCRdb's copy has only in-frame clones and leaves some out. Of approximately 270,000 clones in the sample, about 90% were seen once. The sequenced material came from PBMCs or T cells enriched from blood (not recorded which). Receptor source: a human donor in a cohort exposed to, infected with or recovered from COVID-19 (not recorded which). The donor label of this sample is uncertain. Each CDR3 is given with its conserved first and last residue. The order of the fields is V gene, clone size, D gene, J gene, CDR3 DNA, CDR3 protein. D genes are given only for firm matches. Part of the rows lack a size; the others show once, few, many or a class for expanded clones.

TRBV4-1	NA	NA	TRBJ1-5	TGCGCCAGCAGCCAATCGGGGATTAGCAATCAGCCCCAGCATTTT	CASSQSGISNQPQHF
TRBV14	NA	TRBD2	TRBJ2-1	TGTGCCAGCAGCCAAACTAGCGGGGGATACAATGAGCAGTTCTTC	CASSQTSGGYNEQFF
TRBV5-1	once	NA	TRBJ2-7	TGCGCCAGCAGCTTTGACCGGATTAGCTCGGACGAGCAGTACTTC	CASSFDRISSDEQYF
TRBV7-3	NA	NA	TRBJ2-1	TGTGCCAGCAGCTTGGGGGGTGGAGAGCAGTTCTTC	CASSLGGGEQFF
TRBV13	NA	TRBD2	TRBJ2-7	TGTGCCAGCAGCTTAGTTTGGAGTAGCGGGGGCCAAAGCTCCTACGAGCAGTACTTC	CASSLVWSSGGQSSYEQYF
TRBV6-1	NA	TRBD1	TRBJ1-2	TGTGCCAGCAGTGGCTATCGCTGGACAGGGTTTGGCTATGGCTACACCTTC	CASSGYRWTGFGYGYTF
TRBV5-1	NA	TRBD1	TRBJ1-1	TGCGCCAGCAGCCCAGGCGGACAGGGGGCTGAAGCTTTCTTT	CASSPGGQGAEAFF
TRBV24-1	few	TRBD1	TRBJ2-1	TGTGCCACCAGTGATAATAGACAGGGGAGCTCCAATGAGCAGTTCTTC	CATSDNRQGSSNEQFF
TRBV3-1/TRBV3-2	NA	NA	TRBJ1-1	TGTGCCAGCAGCCAAGATTTAAATGTGGCTTTCTTT	CASSQDLNVAFF
TRBV29-1	NA	TRBD1	TRBJ2-2	TGCAGCGTTGGTAGGGACAGTTCTGGCACCGGGGAGCTGTTTTTT	CSVGRDSSGTGELFF
TRBV5-8	NA	NA	TRBJ2-7	TGTGCCAGCAGCCTCGACAGGTCCTACGAGCAGTACTTC	CASSLDRSYEQYF
TRBV3-1/TRBV3-2	NA	TRBD1	TRBJ1-2	TGTGCCAGCAGCCAAGATGAGGGGGCTTTCTATGGCTACACCTTC	CASSQDEGAFYGYTF
TRBV18	NA	NA	TRBJ2-3	TGTGCCAGCTCACCCCTAGCAACCCCCACAGATACGCAGTATTTT	CASSPLATPTDTQYF
TRBV11-2	once	TRBD1	TRBJ1-4	TGTGCCAGCAGCCAGGGGACTGGGACAGGGACTGAAAAACTGTTTTTT	CASSQGTGTGTEKLFF
TRBV2	NA	NA	TRBJ1-1	TGTGCCAGCAGTGGTCAGGGTTTTGCTGAAGCTTTCTTT	CASSGQGFAEAFF
TRBV15	NA	TRBD1	TRBJ2-1	TGTGCCACCAGCAGTTCGGGACAGGGCTACAATGAGCAGTTCTTC	CATSSSGQGYNEQFF
TRBV7-9	NA	TRBD1	TRBJ2-1	TGTGCCAGCAGCACCCGACAGGGGGCGTTAAGTGAGCAGTTCTTC	CASSTRQGALSEQFF
TRBV4-1	NA	NA	TRBJ1-5	TGCGCCAGCAGCCAAGATTCTCTTTTTCGGCGGGGCAATCAGCCCCAGCATTTT	CASSQDSLFRRGNQPQHF
TRBV12-3/TRBV12-4	NA	TRBD1	TRBJ1-1	TGTGCCAGCAGTTCTGGTACAGGGGGTGAAGCTTTCTTT	CASSSGTGGEAFF
TRBV27	NA	TRBD1	TRBJ1-4	TGTGCCAGCAGACCCTCCCGACAGGGTTTTAATGAAAAACTGTTTTTT	CASRPSRQGFNEKLFF
TRBV27	once	NA	TRBJ2-1	TGTGCCAGCAGTTTAACCGCACAGGGTTCCTACAATGAGCAGTTCTTC	CASSLTAQGSYNEQFF
TRBV5-1	NA	NA	TRBJ2-7	TGCGCCAGCAGCTTTAGGCAGGGAGGCGAGCAGTACTTC	CASSFRQGGEQYF
TRBV6-5	NA	TRBD2	TRBJ2-7	TGTGCCAGCAGTCTTAGCGGGGGGCCCTACGAGCAGTACTTC	CASSLSGGPYEQYF
TRBV6-5	NA	NA	TRBJ1-5	TGTGCCACCCTTTGGCGGTTTAGCAATCAGCCCCAGCATTTT	CATLWRFSNQPQHF
TRBV7-2	NA	NA	TRBJ1-1	TGTGCCAGCAGCCTCCAGGGAGGTCGCGCTGAAGCTTTCTTT	CASSLQGGRAEAFF
TRBV7-2	NA	NA	TRBJ1-2	TGTGCCAGCAGCTTAGCCGGAGCCGTTGCTGTCTATGGCTACACCTTC	CASSLAGAVAVYGYTF
TRBV28	NA	NA	TRBJ2-6	TGTGCCAGCAGCAGACAGGCTGGGGCCAACGTCCTGACTTTC	CASSRQAGANVLTF
TRBV6-5	NA	TRBD2	TRBJ2-5	TGTGCCAGCAGTTCCGCGGGACTAGAGGTAGAGACCCAGTACTTC	CASSSAGLEVETQYF
TRBV19	NA	NA	TRBJ2-7	TGTGCCAGTAGCAAAGGAGCCTACGAGCAGTACTTC	CASSKGAYEQYF
TRBV5-6	NA	TRBD1	TRBJ1-1	TGTGCCAGCAGCTTCCCCCCGACAGGGCCTCGGGTCACTGAAGCTTTCTTT	CASSFPPTGPRVTEAFF
TRBV6-2/TRBV6-3	NA	NA	TRBJ1-4	TGTGCCAGCAGTTACCCGGGGAAACGGGAAAAACTGTTTTTT	CASSYPGKREKLFF
TRBV6-5	NA	NA	TRBJ2-5	TGTGCCAGCAGTTACGGACTACCCTGGAGGGGAGAGACCCAGTACTTC	CASSYGLPWRGETQYF
TRBV5-4	once	TRBD2	TRBJ2-7	TGTGCCAGCAGCCCGACCCCACTAGCGAGCGCTTACGAGCAGTACTTC	CASSPTPLASAYEQYF
TRBV11-2	NA	NA	TRBJ2-5	TGTGCCAGCAGCTTAGGGGCGGGCCCCTTGCAACAAGAGACCCAGTACTTC	CASSLGAGPLQQETQYF
TRBV21-1	NA	NA	TRBJ1-1	TGTGCCAGCAGCAAAGATAGGGACAGGGTCAACCTAATCCCGATGAACACTGAAGCTTTCTTT	CASSKDRDRVNLIPMNTEAFF
TRBV21-1	NA	NA	TRBJ1-2	TGTGCCAGCAGCGGCCAGGGACAGGTGAGTTTAGCTAACTATGGCTACACCTTC	CASSGQGQVSLANYGYTF
TRBV6-2/TRBV6-3	NA	TRBD2	TRBJ2-3	TGTGCCAGCAGTCCCACTAGCGGGGGGAAAGATACGCAGTATTTT	CASSPTSGGKDTQYF
TRBV3-1/TRBV3-2	NA	TRBD1	TRBJ2-2	TGTGCCAGCAGCCAGGGACAGGACCTTTCCCGAGAGCTGTTTTTT	CASSQGQDLSRELFF
TRBV18	NA	NA	TRBJ1-1	TGTGCCAGCTCACCTTTACAGCAGGGGAGGAACACTGAAGCTTTCTTT	CASSPLQQGRNTEAFF
TRBV6-1	NA	NA	TRBJ2-3	TGTGCCAGCAGTGAATTCCCTCCCACAGATACGCAGTATTTT	CASSEFPPTDTQYF
TRBV7-9	NA	TRBD1	TRBJ2-1	TGTGCCAGCAGTTCTCCCCCGGGACAGGGTTTTTTGGATGAGCAGTTCTTC	CASSSPPGQGFLDEQFF
TRBV5-1	NA	TRBD1	TRBJ2-7	TGCGCCAGCAGCTTGGGACAGGGGGGGACCTACGAGCAGTACTTC	CASSLGQGGTYEQYF
TRBV2	NA	NA	TRBJ1-2	TGTGCCAGCAAGTTTAGCGGGGGACGAGGCTACACCTTC	CASKFSGGRGYTF
TRBV24-1	NA	NA	TRBJ1-1	TGTGCCACCAGTCAACAGGGTAAAGCTTTCTTT	CATSQQGKAFF
TRBV13	NA	NA	TRBJ2-1	TGTGCCAGCAGCTCCCCCGGGACTCCTTCCCAGTTCTTC	CASSSPGTPSQFF
TRBV2	NA	TRBD1	TRBJ2-5	TGTGCCAGCGAGGGGCACAGGGGACAAGAGACCCAGTACTTC	CASEGHRGQETQYF
TRBV11-2	NA	TRBD1	TRBJ2-3	TGTGCCAGCAGCGTTGGGACAGGGCTTAGAGATACGCAGTATTTT	CASSVGTGLRDTQYF
TRBV5-6	few	TRBD2	TRBJ2-1	TGTGCCAGCACGCTGCCGGGACTAGTCTACAATGAGCAGTTCTTC	CASTLPGLVYNEQFF
TRBV9	NA	TRBD2	TRBJ2-2	TGTGCCAGCAGCGTAGCTCTGAGCGGGGGGCCCGCTGGGGAGCTGTTTTTT	CASSVALSGGPAGELFF
TRBV9	NA	TRBD2	TRBJ2-2	TGTGCCAGCAGCGTATCCGGGGGGATCGCGGACACCGGGGAGCTGTTTTTT	CASSVSGGIADTGELFF
TRBV4-2	NA	TRBD2	TRBJ2-2	TGTGCCAGCAGCCAAGTCGGGGGGGCGATCGGGGAGCTGTTTTTT	CASSQVGGAIGELFF
TRBV5-1	few	NA	TRBJ2-7	TGCGCCAGCAGCGTACAGGTTACCTACGAGCAGTACTTC	CASSVQVTYEQYF
TRBV13	NA	NA	TRBJ2-7	TGTGCCAGCAGCCCGCCAACATCGGAGGAGCAGTACTTC	CASSPPTSEEQYF
TRBV19	NA	NA	TRBJ1-1	TGTGCCAGTAGAACGGGGAACACTGAAGCTTTCTTT	CASRTGNTEAFF
TRBV19	NA	NA	TRBJ1-3	TGTGCCAGTAGTATTGGACTTACTGGAAACACCATATATTTT	CASSIGLTGNTIYF
TRBV12-5	once	NA	TRBJ1-6	TGTGCTAGTGGTTCCCTGGGGGGTATCCTCCACTTT	CASGSLGGILHF
TRBV2	NA	NA	TRBJ1-6	TGTGCCAGCAGTGAAGGTGACAGGCCAATTTCACCCCTCCACTTT	CASSEGDRPISPLHF
TRBV19	once	NA	TRBJ1-2	TGTGCCAGTAGTATAGGACAGGCTGGCTACACCTTC	CASSIGQAGYTF
TRBV30	once	NA	TRBJ2-3	TGTGCCTGGAGTCTCTACAGCACAGATACGCAGTATTTT	CAWSLYSTDTQYF
TRBV9	NA	TRBD1	TRBJ1-2	TGTGCCAGCAGCGAGGGGACAGGGGGCATCTATGGCTACACCTTC	CASSEGTGGIYGYTF